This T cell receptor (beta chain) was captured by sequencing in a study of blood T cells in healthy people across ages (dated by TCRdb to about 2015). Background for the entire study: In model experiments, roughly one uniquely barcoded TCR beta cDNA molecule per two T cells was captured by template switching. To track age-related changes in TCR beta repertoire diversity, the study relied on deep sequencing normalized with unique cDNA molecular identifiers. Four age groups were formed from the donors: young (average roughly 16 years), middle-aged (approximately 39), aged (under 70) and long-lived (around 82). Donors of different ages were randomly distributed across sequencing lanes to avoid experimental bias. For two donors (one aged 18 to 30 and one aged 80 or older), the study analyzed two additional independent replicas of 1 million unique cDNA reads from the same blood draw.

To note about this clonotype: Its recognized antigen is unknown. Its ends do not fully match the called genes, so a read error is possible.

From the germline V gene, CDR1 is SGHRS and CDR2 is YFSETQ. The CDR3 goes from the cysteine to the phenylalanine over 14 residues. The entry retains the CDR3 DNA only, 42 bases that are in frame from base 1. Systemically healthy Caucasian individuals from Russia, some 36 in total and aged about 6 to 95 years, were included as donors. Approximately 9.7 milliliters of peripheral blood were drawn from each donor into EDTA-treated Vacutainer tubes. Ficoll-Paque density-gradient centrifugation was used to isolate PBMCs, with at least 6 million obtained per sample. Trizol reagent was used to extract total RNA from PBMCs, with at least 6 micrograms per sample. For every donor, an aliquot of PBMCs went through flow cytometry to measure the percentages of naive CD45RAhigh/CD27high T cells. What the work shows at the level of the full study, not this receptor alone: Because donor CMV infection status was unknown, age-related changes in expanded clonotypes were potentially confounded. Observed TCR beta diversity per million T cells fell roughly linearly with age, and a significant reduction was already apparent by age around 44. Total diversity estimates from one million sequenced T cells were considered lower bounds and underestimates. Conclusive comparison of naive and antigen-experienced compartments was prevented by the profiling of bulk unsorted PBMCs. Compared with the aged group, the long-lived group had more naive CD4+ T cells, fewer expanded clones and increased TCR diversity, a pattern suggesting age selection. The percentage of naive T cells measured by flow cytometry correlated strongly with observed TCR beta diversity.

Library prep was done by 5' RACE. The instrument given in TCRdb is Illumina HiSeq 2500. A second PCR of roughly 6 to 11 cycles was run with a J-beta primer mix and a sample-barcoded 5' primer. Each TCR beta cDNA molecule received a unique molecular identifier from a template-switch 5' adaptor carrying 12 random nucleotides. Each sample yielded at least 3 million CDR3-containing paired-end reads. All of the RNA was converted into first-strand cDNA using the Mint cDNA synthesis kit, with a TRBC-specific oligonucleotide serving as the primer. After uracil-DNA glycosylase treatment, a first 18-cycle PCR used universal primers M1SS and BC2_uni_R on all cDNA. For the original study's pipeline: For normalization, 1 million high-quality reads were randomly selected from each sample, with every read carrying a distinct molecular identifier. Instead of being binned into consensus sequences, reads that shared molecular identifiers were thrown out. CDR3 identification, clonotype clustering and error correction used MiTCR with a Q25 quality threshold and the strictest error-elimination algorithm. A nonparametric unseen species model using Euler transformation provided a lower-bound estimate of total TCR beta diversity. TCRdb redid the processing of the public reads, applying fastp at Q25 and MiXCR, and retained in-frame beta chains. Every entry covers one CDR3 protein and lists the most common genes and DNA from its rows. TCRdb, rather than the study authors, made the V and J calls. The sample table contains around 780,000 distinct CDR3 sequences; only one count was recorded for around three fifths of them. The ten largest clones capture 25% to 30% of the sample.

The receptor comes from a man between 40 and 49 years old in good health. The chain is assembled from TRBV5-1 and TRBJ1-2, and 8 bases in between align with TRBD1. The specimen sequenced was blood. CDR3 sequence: CASSFQGADYGCTF. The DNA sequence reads TGCGCCAGCAGCTTTCAGGGGGCGGACTATGGCTGCACCTTC.